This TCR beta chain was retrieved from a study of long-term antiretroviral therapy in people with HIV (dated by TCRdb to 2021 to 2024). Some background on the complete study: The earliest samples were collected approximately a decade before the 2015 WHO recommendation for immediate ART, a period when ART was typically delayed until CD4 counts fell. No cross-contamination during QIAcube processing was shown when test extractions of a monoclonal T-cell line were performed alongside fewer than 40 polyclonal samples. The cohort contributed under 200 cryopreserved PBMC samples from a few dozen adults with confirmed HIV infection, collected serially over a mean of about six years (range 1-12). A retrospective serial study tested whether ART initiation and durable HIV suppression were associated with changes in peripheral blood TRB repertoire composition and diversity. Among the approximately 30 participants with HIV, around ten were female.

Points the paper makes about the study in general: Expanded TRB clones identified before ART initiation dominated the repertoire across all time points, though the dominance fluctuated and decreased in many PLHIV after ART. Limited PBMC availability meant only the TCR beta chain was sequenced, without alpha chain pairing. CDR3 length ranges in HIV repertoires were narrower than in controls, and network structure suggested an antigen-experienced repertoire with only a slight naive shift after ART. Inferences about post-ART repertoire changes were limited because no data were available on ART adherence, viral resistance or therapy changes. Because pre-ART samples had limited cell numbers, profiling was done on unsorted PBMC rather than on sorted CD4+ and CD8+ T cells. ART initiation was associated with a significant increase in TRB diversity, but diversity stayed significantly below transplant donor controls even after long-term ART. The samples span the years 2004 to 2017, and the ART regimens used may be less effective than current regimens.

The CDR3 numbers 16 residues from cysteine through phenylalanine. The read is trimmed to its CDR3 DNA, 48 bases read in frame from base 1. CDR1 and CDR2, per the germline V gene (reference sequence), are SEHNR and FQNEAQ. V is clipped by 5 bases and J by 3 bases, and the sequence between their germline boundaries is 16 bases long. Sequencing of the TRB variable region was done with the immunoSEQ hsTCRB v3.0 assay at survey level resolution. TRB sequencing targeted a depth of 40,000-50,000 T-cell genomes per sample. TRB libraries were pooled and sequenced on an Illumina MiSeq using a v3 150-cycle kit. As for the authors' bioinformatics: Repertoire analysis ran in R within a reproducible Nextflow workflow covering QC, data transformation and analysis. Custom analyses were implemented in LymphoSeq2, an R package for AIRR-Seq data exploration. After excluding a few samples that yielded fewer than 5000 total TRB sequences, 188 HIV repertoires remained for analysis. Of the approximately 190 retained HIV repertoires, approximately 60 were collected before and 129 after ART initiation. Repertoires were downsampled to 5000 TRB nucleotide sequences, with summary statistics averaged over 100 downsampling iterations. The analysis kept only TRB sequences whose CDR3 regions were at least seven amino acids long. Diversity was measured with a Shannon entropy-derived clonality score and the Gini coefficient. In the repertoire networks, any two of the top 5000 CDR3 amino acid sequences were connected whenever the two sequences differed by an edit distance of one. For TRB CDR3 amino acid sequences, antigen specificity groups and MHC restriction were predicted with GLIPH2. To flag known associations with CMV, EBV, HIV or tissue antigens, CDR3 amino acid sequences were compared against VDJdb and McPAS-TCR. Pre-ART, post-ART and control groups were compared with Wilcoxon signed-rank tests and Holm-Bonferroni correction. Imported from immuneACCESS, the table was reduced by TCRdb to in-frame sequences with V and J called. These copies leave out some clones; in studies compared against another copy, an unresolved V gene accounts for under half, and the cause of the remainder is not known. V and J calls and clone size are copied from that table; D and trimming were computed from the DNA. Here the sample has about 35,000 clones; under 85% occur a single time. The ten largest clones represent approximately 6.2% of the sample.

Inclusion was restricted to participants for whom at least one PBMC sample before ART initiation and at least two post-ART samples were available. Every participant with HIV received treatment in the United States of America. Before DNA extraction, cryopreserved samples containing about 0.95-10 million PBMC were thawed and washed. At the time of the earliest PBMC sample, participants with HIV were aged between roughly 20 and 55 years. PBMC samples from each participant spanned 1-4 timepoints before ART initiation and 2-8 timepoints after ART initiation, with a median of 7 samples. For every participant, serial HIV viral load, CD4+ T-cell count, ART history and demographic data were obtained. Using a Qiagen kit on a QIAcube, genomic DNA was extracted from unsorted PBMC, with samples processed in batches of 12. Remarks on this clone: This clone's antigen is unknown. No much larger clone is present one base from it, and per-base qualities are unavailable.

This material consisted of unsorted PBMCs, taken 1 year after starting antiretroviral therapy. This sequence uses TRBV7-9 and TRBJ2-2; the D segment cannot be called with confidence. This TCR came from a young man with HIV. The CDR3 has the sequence CASSPRARVHTGELFF. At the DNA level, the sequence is TGTGCCAGCAGCCCCCGGGCTCGCGTCCACACCGGGGAGCTGTTTTTT.